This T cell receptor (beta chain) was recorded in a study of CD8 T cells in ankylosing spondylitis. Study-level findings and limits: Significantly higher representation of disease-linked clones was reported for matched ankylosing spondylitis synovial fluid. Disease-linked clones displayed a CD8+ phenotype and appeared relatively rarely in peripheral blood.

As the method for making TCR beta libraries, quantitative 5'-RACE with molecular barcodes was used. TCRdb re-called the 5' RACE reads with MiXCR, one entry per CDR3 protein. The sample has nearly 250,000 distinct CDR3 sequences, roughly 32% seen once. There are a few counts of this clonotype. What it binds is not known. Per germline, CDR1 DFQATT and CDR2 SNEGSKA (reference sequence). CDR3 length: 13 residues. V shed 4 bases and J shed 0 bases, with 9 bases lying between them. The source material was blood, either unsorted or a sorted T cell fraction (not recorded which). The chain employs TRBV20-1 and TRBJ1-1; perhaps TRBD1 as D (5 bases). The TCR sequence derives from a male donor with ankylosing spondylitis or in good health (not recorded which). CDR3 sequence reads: CSAMGRLNTEAFF. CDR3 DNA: TGCAGTGCTATGGGGCGTCTGAACACTGAAGCTTTCTTT.